This passage covers 29 T cell receptor beta chains from one sample sequenced in a study of T-cell reconstitution after alpha-beta-depleted transplantation in children. Unique molecular identifiers tagged the TCRbeta library. TCRdb independently ran MiXCR on the PCR reads; one entry per CDR3 protein. The data hold a few hundred thousand distinct CDR3 sequences, with 11% observed a single time. The sample was PBMCs from the stem cell graft donor, taken from the stem cell graft. The receptors here all came from a human donor who donated a stem cell graft to a child with acute myeloid leukemia.

There are many counts of this clonotype. CDR3 sequence: CAITRLAGVGNEQFF. CDR3 in DNA: TGTGCCATCACTAGACTAGCGGGGGTAGGAAATGAGCAGTTCTTC. The J gene is TRBJ2-1, the V gene TRBV10-3; 12 positions match TRBD2. CDR3 length: 15 residues. Germline loops: CDR1 ENHRY, CDR2 SYGVKD. The V and J ends lost 7 bases and 7 bases, in that order; junction bases with no gene match: 8.

The rearrangement links TRBV5-1 to TRBJ1-1; 9 bases line up with TRBD1. The CDR3 is made up of 15 amino acids. The J segment lost 4 bases and the V segment lost 3 bases, leaving 7 bases of the junction unmatched. CDR1 is SGHRS and CDR2 is YFSETQ in the germline V gene. The CDR3 nucleotides read TGCGCCAGCAGCTACGGGACAGGGATTGTCACTGAAGCTTTCTTT. The encoded protein is CASSYGTGIVTEAFF.

The chain has TRBV3-1 and TRBJ2-7; 14 nucleotides align to TRBD2. Germline V lookup: CDR1 LGHDT, CDR2 YNNKEL (reference sequence). The CDR3 has 15 amino acids. V gave up 3 bases and J gave up 3 bases; unmatched junction bases: 1. CDR3 nucleotide sequence: TGTGCCAGCAGCCATGGACTAGCGGGAGGCTACGAGCAGTACTTC. Amino acids: CASSHGLAGGYEQYF.

V gene TRBV10-3 combines with J gene TRBJ2-7; no firm D call. Germline V gene sequence: CDR1 ENHRY, CDR2 SYGVKD. V lost 2 bases to trimming and J lost 3 bases, with 5 bases between them. The CDR3 loop spans 12 amino acids. CDR3 residues: CAISEPLYEQYF. DNA of the CDR3: TGTGCCATCAGTGAGCCCCTCTACGAGCAGTACTTC.

As to this clonotype: A read error may produce the germline difference seen at one junction end. V is TRBV7-9 and J is TRBJ2-2; D is tentatively TRBD1 or TRBD2 (5 bases each). Germline-derived CDR1 and CDR2 are SEHNR and FQNEAQ (reference sequence). This CDR3 comprises 15 residues. The CDR3 region has the DNA TGTGCCAGCAGCTCCCCCAGGGAGTGGACCGGGGAGCCGTTTTTT. Amino acid sequence: CASSSPREWTGEPFF.

CDR3 nucleotide sequence: TGCAGTGCCCCGCTAGAAATGAGCTCCTACAATGAGCAGTTCTTC. Amino acid sequence: CSAPLEMSSYNEQFF. The chain employs TRBV20-1 and TRBJ2-1, with D unclear. Trimming removed 6 bases at V and 0 bases at J, with 15 bases between. CDR3 size: 15 residues. Germline V gene data show CDR1 as DFQATT and CDR2 as SNEGSKA (reference sequence).

A few counts support this clonotype. V usage is TRBV9 and J usage is TRBJ2-3, with 9 positions matching TRBD2. Losses at the gene ends were 5 bases for V and 1 base for J; bases not matched to a gene: 8. Germline V gene data show CDR1 as SGDLS and CDR2 as YYNGEE. The CDR3 is 16 residues long. The CDR3 region is CASSPPAGGGTDTQYF. The CDR3, as DNA: TGTGCCAGCAGTCCTCCTGCGGGGGGGGGCACAGATACGCAGTATTTT.

This clonotype has more than one count but fewer than ten. The genes are TRBV29-1 and TRBJ1-1; D ambiguous. This CDR3 comprises 12 residues. Germline V gives CDR1 SQVTM, CDR2 ANQGSEA. V was clipped by 4 bases and J by 0 bases, with 6 bases between them. CDR3 region: CSVGFVNTEAFF. CDR3 bases: TGCAGCGTTGGGTTCGTGAACACTGAAGCTTTCTTT. The variable domain in full, completed from reference TRBV29-1 and TRBJ1-1, reads SAVISQKPSRDICQRGTSLTIQCQVDSQVTMMFWYRQQPGQSLTLIATANQGSEATYESGFVIDKFPISRPNLTFSTLTVSNMSPEDSSIYLCSVGFVNTEAFFGQGTRLTVV.

The chain joins TRBV6-4 to TRBJ2-3, with D possibly being TRBD2 (5 bases). Germline V CDR1 and CDR2: MRHNA, SNTAGT. V gave up 3 bases and J gave up 2 bases, with 12 bases separating them. The CDR3 is 15 amino acids. The CDR3 is CASSDRGGFTDTQYF. The CDR3, as DNA: TGTGCCAGCAGTGATCGCGGAGGATTCACAGATACGCAGTATTTT.

The chain combines TRBV18 with TRBJ2-7, with D maybe TRBD1 (6 bases). CDR1 KGHSH and CDR2 LQKENI come from the germline V gene. The CDR3 has 13 amino acids. The V end was cut by 2 bases, the J end by 6 bases, with 11 bases between. The CDR3 DNA reads TGTGCCAGCTCACCAAATGCCAGGGGCGAGCAGTACGTC. It encodes CASSPNARGEQYV.

Ten or more counts support this clonotype. The chain employs TRBV29-1 and TRBJ1-5; D is perhaps TRBD1 (5 bases). V was pared by 6 bases and J by 6 bases, with 15 bases between. CDR3 length: 13 residues. Germline values: CDR1 SQVTM, CDR2 ANQGSEA. The chain's CDR3 is CSVREMGGQPQHF. The DNA of the CDR3 is TGCAGCGTCAGGGAAATGGGCGGTCAGCCCCAGCATTTT.

This clonotype occurred a few times. The gene calls are TRBV20-1 and TRBJ2-1; D is ambiguous. There are 17 residues in the CDR3. The V and J ends lost 0 bases and 0 bases respectively, with 15 bases between them. The germline gives CDR1 DFQATT, CDR2 SNEGSKA (reference sequence). The CDR3 here is CSARDFDSYGSYNEQFF. The CDR3 bases are TGCAGTGCTAGAGATTTCGACTCGTACGGCTCCTACAATGAGCAGTTCTTC.

This clonotype occurred a few times. The chain uses TRBV20-1 and TRBJ2-4, with a weak D call TRBD2 (5 bases). The length of the CDR3 is 15 residues. Germline V CDR1 and CDR2: DFQATT, SNEGSKA (reference sequence). The V end was cut by 2 bases, the J end by 3 bases, with 14 bases between. The CDR3 DNA is TGCAGTGCTAGACCCGAACTAGGGAACAAAAACATTCAGTACTTC. As protein: CSARPELGNKNIQYF.

This clonotype was recorded a few times. The gene calls are TRBV10-3 and TRBJ2-7; the D is unclear. CDR1 is ENHRY and CDR2 is SYGVKD in the germline V gene. CDR3 size: 13 residues. Trimming stripped 4 bases from V and 0 bases from J, with 7 bases between. The CDR3 spells CAISVVSSYEQYF. The CDR3, as DNA: TGTGCCATCAGTGTGGTCAGCTCCTACGAGCAGTACTTC.

The rearrangement uses TRBV10-3 and TRBJ2-3; 11 bases fit TRBD2. V trimming: 11 bases; J trimming: 0 bases; junction bases outside the gene matches: 10. Germline CDR1 reads ENHRY; CDR2 reads SYGVKD. The CDR3 is made up of 16 amino acids. The CDR3 sequence: CAASQGLAVSTDTQYF. For the CDR3, the DNA is TGTGCCGCCTCCCAGGGACTAGCGGTTAGCACAGATACGCAGTATTTT.

This clonotype was found a few times. CDR3 residues: CASSLIGDSNQPQHF. The CDR3 DNA reads TGTGCCAGCAGTTTAATAGGGGATAGCAATCAGCCCCAGCATTTT. The chain links TRBV27 to TRBJ1-5; tentatively, D is TRBD1 (5 bases). V was clipped by 2 bases and J by 0 bases, with 8 bases between them. This CDR3 region has 15 residues. CDR1 and CDR2 from the germline V gene are MNHEY and SMNVEV (reference sequence).

This clonotype was observed a few times. This chain joins TRBV5-1 and TRBJ2-4; D is unresolved. The V end was cut by 0 bases, the J end by 1 base, with 8 bases between. Germline assignment: CDR1 SGHRS and CDR2 YFSETQ. CDR3 length: 15 residues. CDR3 amino acids: CASSLDRPAKNIQYF. CDR3 sequence (DNA): TGCGCCAGCAGCTTGGACAGACCCGCCAAAAACATTCAGTACTTC.

This clonotype was recorded at least ten times. V and J are TRBV2 and TRBJ2-2; TRBD1 agrees at 9 bases. CDR1 is SNHLY, CDR2 FYNNEI, per germline. The J segment lost 3 bases and the V segment lost 4 bases, leaving 6 bases of the junction unmatched. There are 16 residues in the CDR3. CDR3 residues: CASSGGDRVDTGELFF. The CDR3 nucleotides read TGTGCCAGCAGTGGGGGGGACAGGGTTGACACCGGGGAGCTGTTTTTT.

This chain uses TRBV6-1 with TRBJ2-1, with 7 bases lining up with TRBD2. The CDR3 is 17 residues long. Germline lookup yields CDR1 MNHNS and CDR2 SASEGT. V gave up 1 base and J gave up 0 bases; unmatched junction bases: 6. The CDR3 DNA reads TGTGCCAGCAGTGAAGGGGTACGGACTAGCTCCTACAATGAGCAGTTCTTC. Translation: CASSEGVRTSSYNEQFF.

The rearrangement joins TRBV12-3 or TRBV12-4 to TRBJ2-7; D not resolved. The V and J ends lost 5 bases and 2 bases respectively, with 10 bases between them. This CDR3 contains 13 residues. The CDR3 is CASSEVAAYEQYF. CDR3 nucleotide sequence: TGTGCCAGCAGTGAAGTGGCGGCCTACGAGCAGTACTTC.

This clonotype was seen ten or more times. The gene calls are TRBV20-1 and TRBJ2-1, with 10 bases lining up with TRBD2. The CDR3 totals 16 residues. Germline CDR1 and CDR2: DFQATT and SNEGSKA (reference sequence). The ends lost 4 bases at V and 0 bases at J; junction bases unmatched: 6. The CDR3 DNA follows: TGCAGTGCTACCCAACTAGCGGGGCGCTCCTACAATGAGCAGTTCTTC. Translated: CSATQLAGRSYNEQFF.

This clonotype was counted a few times. The rearrangement joins TRBV7-3 to TRBJ2-3; the match to TRBD2 covers 11 bases. The V gene's germline CDR1 is SGHTA and CDR2 FQGTGA. The junction had 7 bases not matched to a gene; V was cut back by 1 base and J by 4 bases. The CDR3 sequence is 17 residues long. DNA of the CDR3: TGTGCCAGCAGCTTAATGGCTAGCGGGGGGCTGGCAGATACGCAGTATTTT. The encoded protein is CASSLMASGGLADTQYF.

This clonotype was detected ten times or more. V usage is TRBV6-1 and J usage is TRBJ1-3, with D uncertain. This CDR3 contains 14 residues. Germline CDR1 MNHNS, CDR2 SASEGT. The ends were cut back, 7 bases at V and 0 bases at J, with 10 bases in the middle. CDR3 nucleotide sequence: TGTGCCAGCATTGGGGAAAGCTCTGGAAACACCATATATTTT. Translated, it gives CASIGESSGNTIYF.

This clonotype was seen a handful of times. This sequence joins TRBV7-2 and TRBJ1-4, with TRBD1 as a possible D gene (5 bases). Trimming removed 0 bases from V and 8 bases from J, with 10 bases in between. CDR3 length: 14 residues. Germline CDR1 reads SGHTA; CDR2 reads FQGNSA. CDR3 coding DNA: TGTGCCAGCAGCTTAGCGGGGCTGGACGAAAAACTGTTTTTT. Amino acids: CASSLAGLDEKLFF.

This clonotype was observed a handful of times. The chain couples TRBV20-1 to TRBJ1-4; the D gene is possibly TRBD1 (5 bases). Deletions cut 6 bases from V and 9 bases from J, with 20 bases between. CDR1 is DFQATT, CDR2 SNEGSKA, per germline (reference sequence). The CDR3 spans 14 residues. DNA of the CDR3: TGCAGTGCCCGGGGGACTCCGAACGCGAAAAAACTGTTTTTT. This codes for CSARGTPNAKKLFF.

This clonotype has just a few counts. This chain links TRBV18 with TRBJ2-1; 9 bases are shared with TRBD2. V trimming: 4 bases; J trimming: 2 bases; junction bases outside the gene matches: 12. CDR1 is KGHSH and CDR2 is LQKENI in the germline V gene. This CDR3 region has 18 residues. CDR3 bases: TGTGCCAGCTCACGACGCCCGGGACTAGCCAGGCCCTACAATGAGCAGTTCTTC. This codes for CASSRRPGLARPYNEQFF.

This clonotype has a count of ten or more. This rearrangement joins TRBV12-3 or TRBV12-4 to TRBJ1-4; TRBD1 agrees at 8 bases. Unmatched junction bases numbered 5, after V lost 2 bases and J lost 6 bases. The CDR3 is made up of 15 amino acids. CDR3 in amino acids: CASSLRAGGYEKLFF. Here the CDR3 DNA reads TGTGCCAGCAGTTTAAGGGCAGGGGGCTATGAAAAACTGTTTTTT.

This sequence joins TRBV25-1 and TRBJ2-3; TRBD2 matches 10 bases. This CDR3 is 14 amino acids long. V was pared by 3 bases and J by 6 bases, with 3 bases of the junction left unmatched. The germline CDR1 and CDR2 sequences are MGHDK and SYGVNS. Here the CDR3 DNA reads TGTGCCAGCAGTGAGTCTAGCGGGAGCGATACGCAGTATTTT. Amino acid sequence: CASSESSGSDTQYF.

This clonotype was observed many times. The chain couples TRBV12-3 or TRBV12-4 to TRBJ2-3; D unclear. The CDR3 has 11 residues. Trimming shortened V by 3 bases and J by 5 bases, and 3 bases separated the two germline ends. CDR3 sequence: CASSLIDTQYF. The CDR3 nucleotides are TGTGCCAGCAGTTTGATAGATACGCAGTATTTT.